This T cell receptor beta chain was identified during a study of blood T cell repertoires in COVID-19. Study-level background: The United States, Italy and Spain provided the acute and convalescent COVID-19 samples.

Between the trimmed V and J ends, which lost 3 bases and 5 bases, there was a span of 13 bases. The CDR3 extends over 14 amino acids. Germline V lookup: CDR1 SGHKS, CDR2 YYEKEE (reference sequence). Assay: immunoSEQ multiplex PCR; the TCRdb copy retains only in-frame clones and omits some. The sample lists tens of thousands of clones, 85% occurring once. Sequencing was done on a sample of peripheral blood. The sequence came from a man in his sixties with acute or convalescent COVID-19. This chain connects TRBV5-5 to TRBJ2-3; possibly TRBD2 for D (5 bases). The CDR3 DNA sequence: TGTGCCAGCAGCTCGACCGGGAACCTAGATACGCAGTATTTT. This sequence encodes CASSSTGNLDTQYF.